Described below is a single TCR beta chain sequence and its context. Its cognate antigen is unknown. One end of the junction varies from germline; a read error may be responsible. CDR1 and CDR2 from the germline V gene are MNHEY and SMNVEV (reference sequence). This CDR3 region has 16 residues. The data were taken from a study of cytomegalovirus exposure and HLA in healthy donors. Primers included in the PCR were 60 Vbeta and 13 Jbeta primers. This table comes from immunoSEQ multiplex PCR, and its TCRdb copy is limited to in-frame clones, with some not included. The sample contains under 150,000 clones, roughly three quarters of which appear only once. Whole-study results and caveats: As was reported, the classifier diagnosed cytomegalovirus status with high specificity and sensitivity. Most CMV-associated TCR beta chains were later found to appear HLA-restricted. A later analysis showed that HLA-associated TCR beta chains had undergone more clonal expansion than equally common others.

The origin of this receptor is a woman between 35 and 50 years old in good health and CMV-seronegative. The chain employs TRBV27 and TRBJ2-1; D remains ambiguous. Sequencing input: PBMCs. The CDR3 DNA sequence: TGTGCCAGCAGTTTAGAGTTAGGCGGCTCCAACAATGAGCAGTTCTTC. Translated: CASSLELGGSNNEQFF.